The 15 T cell receptor beta chains below were found in one sample sequenced in a study of human T cells and chemical hapten exposure. As to time point: pre-sensitization, week 0. The sample's treatment: therapeutic diphenylcyclopropenone sensitization with weekly scalp DPC. TCRdb redid the calling of the RACE reads with MiXCR, one entry per CDR3 protein. The sample consists of about 300,000 distinct CDR3 sequences, about 5% of them appearing once. The source was whole blood, collected in connection with sensitization to the hapten diphenylcyclopropenone (DPC). These receptors came from a woman under 30 with alopecia areata. Some clones in this sample may be carry-over from other donors' samples.

Ten or more counts support this clonotype. The chain uses TRBV12-3 or TRBV12-4 and TRBJ1-5, with TRBD1 matching 12 bases. V shed 5 bases and J 4 bases; nucleotides not matched to a gene: 3. This CDR3 has 15 amino acids. Here the CDR3 reads CASSPGQGANQPQHF. The CDR3, as DNA: TGTGCCAGCAGTCCGGGACAGGGGGCGAATCAGCCCCAGCATTTT.

The gene calls are TRBV6-2 or TRBV6-3 and TRBJ2-3, with 12 nucleotides matching TRBD2. Trimming at V came to 2 bases and at J to 6 bases, leaving 3 bases not matched to a gene. This CDR3 is built from 15 residues. The germline CDR1 and CDR2 sequences are MNHEY and SVGEGT. Here the CDR3 reads CASSYRLAGADTQYF. The CDR3 nucleotides are TGTGCCAGCAGTTACCGACTAGCGGGGGCGGATACGCAGTATTTT.

This clonotype was recorded at least ten times. The chain recombines TRBV5-1 with TRBJ1-1; D is unresolved. V was pared by 0 bases and J by 11 bases, with 11 bases between. Germline CDR1 reads SGHRS; CDR2 reads YFSETQ. The CDR3 covers 12 residues. The CDR3 loop is CASSLDVGWAFF. The CDR3 coding sequence is TGCGCCAGCAGCTTGGATGTAGGGTGGGCTTTCTTT.

This clonotype has at least ten counts. V and J are TRBV27 and TRBJ2-7; 8 bases are shared with TRBD2. Germline CDR1 reads MNHEY; CDR2 reads SMNVEV (reference sequence). J was trimmed by 2 bases and V by 5 bases; bases with no gene match: 5. This CDR3 contains 14 residues. CDR3 loop: CASSLLAGAYEQYF. The CDR3 bases are TGTGCCAGCAGTCTTCTAGCGGGTGCCTACGAGCAGTACTTC.

This clonotype was detected ten times or more. The chain uses TRBV4-3 and TRBJ1-6; TRBD1 is a possible D gene (5 bases). V was shortened by 0 bases and J by 11 bases, with 17 bases between the two germline ends. The germline V gene encodes CDR1 LGHNA and CDR2 YSLEER. The CDR3 covers 16 residues. In DNA form, the CDR3 reads TGCGCCAGCAGCCAAGATTCGGAGGGACGGCGGACACCCCTCCACTTT. Its protein is CASSQDSEGRRTPLHF.

Ten or more counts support this clonotype. This chain connects TRBV12-3 or TRBV12-4 to TRBJ1-1; TRBD1 might be the D (6 bases). The CDR3 is made up of 12 amino acids. V was cut by 6 bases and J by 10 bases, with 15 bases left in between. CDR3 residues: CASSPNRVSAFF. DNA of the CDR3: TGTGCCAGCAGCCCCAACAGGGTCTCAGCTTTCTTT.

Only a few counts were recorded for this clonotype. The J gene is TRBJ2-3, the V gene TRBV7-9; tentatively, D is TRBD1 or TRBD2 (6 bases each). Between the trimmed V and J ends, which lost 1 base and 6 bases, there was a span of 14 bases. The CDR3 spans 15 residues. Germline lookup yields CDR1 SEHNR and CDR2 FQNEAQ (reference sequence). The CDR3 DNA follows: TGTGCCAGCAGCTTAGGTAGGGGGGCCCGGGATACGCAGTATTTT. This translates into CASSLGRGARDTQYF.

The chain recombines TRBV6-1 with TRBJ2-2; TRBD2 aligns across 8 bases. This CDR3 comprises 14 residues. CDR1 MNHNS and CDR2 SASEGT come from the germline V gene. The V segment lost 7 bases and the J segment 11 bases; nucleotides outside the gene matches: 12. The chain's CDR3 is CASIWGKAGVELFF. Written as DNA, the CDR3 is TGTGCCAGCATCTGGGGTAAAGCGGGGGTCGAGCTGTTTTTT.

Here the CDR3 DNA reads TGTGCCAGCAGCTTAGTTGGGACAAAAACGAACACCGGGGAGCTGTTTTTT. It specifies CASSLVGTKTNTGELFF. V is TRBV11-2 and J is TRBJ2-2; D is possibly TRBD1 (6 bases). The CDR3 covers 17 residues. Per the germline V gene, CDR1 is SGHAT and CDR2 is FQNNGV. Trimming stripped 1 base from V and 0 bases from J, with 12 bases between.

The chain employs TRBV7-2 and TRBJ1-1; D is ambiguous. The length of the CDR3 is 15 residues. CDR1 is SGHTA and CDR2 is FQGNSA in the germline V gene. Trimming took 5 bases from V and 1 from J, leaving 14 bases between them. In nucleotides, the CDR3 is TGTGCCAGCAGCGCCAGGAGAGTCGGGAACACTGAAGCTTTCTTT. Translated, it gives CASSARRVGNTEAFF.

This clonotype was seen many times. The V and J genes are TRBV27 and TRBJ2-7; no definite D call. CDR3 length: 15 residues. Trimming took 6 bases from V and 2 from J, leaving 17 bases between them. Germline values: CDR1 MNHEY, CDR2 SMNVEV (reference sequence). The CDR3 protein is CASRADSPGPYEQYF. CDR3 DNA sequence: TGTGCCAGCAGGGCAGACTCCCCCGGTCCCTACGAGCAGTACTTC.

The rearrangement joins TRBV20-1 to TRBJ2-3; D ambiguous. Germline lookup yields CDR1 DFQATT and CDR2 SNEGSKA (reference sequence). Trimming pared 3 bases from V and 0 bases from J, leaving 7 bases between. CDR3 length equals 13 residues. The CDR3 region is CSASGSSTDTQYF. The CDR3 DNA sequence: TGCAGTGCTAGCGGATCTAGCACAGATACGCAGTATTTT.

This clonotype was observed many times. The chain combines TRBV6-1 with TRBJ2-2; 10 bases agree with TRBD1. The V gene's germline CDR1 is MNHNS and CDR2 SASEGT. The CDR3 spans 18 residues. The junction had 10 bases not matched to a gene; V was cut back by 5 bases and J by 1 base. CDR3 bases: TGTGCCAGCAGTCCCGACAGGGGGCTTGACCTGAACACCGGGGAGCTGTTTTTT. It specifies CASSPDRGLDLNTGELFF.

This clonotype was seen a few times. This may stem from a read error, because a much larger clone lies one nucleotide away. The CDR3 loop is CASSHGSSYEQYF. The CDR3 nucleotides read TGTGCCAGCAGCCACGGGAGCTCCTACGAGCAGTACTTC. The chain uses TRBV28 and TRBJ2-7; D might be TRBD2 (6 bases). Between the trimmed V and J ends, which lost 6 bases and 0 bases, there was a span of 9 bases. The length of the CDR3 is 13 residues. Germline CDR1 MDHEN, CDR2 SYDVKM.

This clonotype has a handful of counts. The chain employs TRBV12-3 or TRBV12-4 and TRBJ2-3; TRBD1 might be the D (5 bases). V lost 6 bases and J 6 bases, leaving 31 bases between the germline ends. The CDR3 is 19 amino acids. The CDR3 here is CASRPARVGGRWTRDTQYF. CDR3 DNA sequence: TGTGCCAGCAGACCCGCCCGGGTTGGTGGTAGGTGGACACGGGATACGCAGTATTTT.